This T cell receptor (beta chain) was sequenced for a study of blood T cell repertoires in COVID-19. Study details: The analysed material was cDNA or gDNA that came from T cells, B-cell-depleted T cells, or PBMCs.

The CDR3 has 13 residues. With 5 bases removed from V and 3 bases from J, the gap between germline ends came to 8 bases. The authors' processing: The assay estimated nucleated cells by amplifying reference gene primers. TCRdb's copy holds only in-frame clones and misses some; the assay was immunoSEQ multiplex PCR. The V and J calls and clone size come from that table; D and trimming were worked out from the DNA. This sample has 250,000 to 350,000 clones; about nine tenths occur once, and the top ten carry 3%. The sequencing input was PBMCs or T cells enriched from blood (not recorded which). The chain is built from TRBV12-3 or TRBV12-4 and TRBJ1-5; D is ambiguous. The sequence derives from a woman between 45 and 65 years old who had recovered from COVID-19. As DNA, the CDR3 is TGTGCCAGCAGTGGGCAGATCAATCAGCCCCAGCATTTT. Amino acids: CASSGQINQPQHF.